The clone carrying this T cell receptor (beta chain) was seen at least ten times. TCR beta VDJ and CDR3 profiling used genomic DNA as template. TCRdb redid the calling of the reads with MiXCR, one entry per CDR3 protein. The profile shows about 150,000 distinct CDR3 sequences, 48% of them singletons. This record belongs to a study of CD8+CD57+ T cells in acquired aplastic anemia. In the study overall: Roughly 3.2 ug was the average amount of DNA from sorted CD4+ and CD8+ cells.

Sequenced patients had shown CD8+CD57+ cell expansion by flow cytometry. The receptor's source is a human donor with aplastic anemia. Sequencing was performed on sorted CD4+, CD8+, or CD8+CD57+ T cells (not recorded which) from PBMCs.

CDR3 coding DNA: TGCAGTGCCCCGACAGGGGGCTCCTACGAGCAGTACTTC. This codes for CSAPTGGSYEQYF. The rearrangement joins TRBV20-1 to TRBJ2-7; TRBD1 matches at 9 bases. With 6 bases clipped from V and 0 bases from J, the junction kept 3 bases outside the gene matches. From germline, CDR1 is DFQATT and CDR2 SNEGSKA (reference sequence). This CDR3 is 13 amino acids long.